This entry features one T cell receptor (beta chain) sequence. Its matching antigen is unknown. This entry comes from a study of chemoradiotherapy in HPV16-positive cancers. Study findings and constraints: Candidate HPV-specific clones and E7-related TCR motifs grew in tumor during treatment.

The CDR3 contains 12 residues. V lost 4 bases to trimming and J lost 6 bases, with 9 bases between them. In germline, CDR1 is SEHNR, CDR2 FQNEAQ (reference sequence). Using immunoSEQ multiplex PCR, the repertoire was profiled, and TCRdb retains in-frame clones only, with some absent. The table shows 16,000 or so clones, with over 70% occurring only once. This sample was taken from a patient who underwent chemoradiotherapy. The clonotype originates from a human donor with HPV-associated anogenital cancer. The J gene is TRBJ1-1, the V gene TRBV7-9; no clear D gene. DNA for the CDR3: TGTGCCAGCAGCTCCAGTTCCGCTGAAGCTTTCTTT. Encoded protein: CASSSSSAEAFF.